These 4 T cell receptor beta chains originate from one sample sequenced in a study of cytomegalovirus exposure and HLA in healthy donors. Sequencing used immunoSEQ multiplex PCR; TCRdb keeps in-frame clones, though not all of them. The data show about 360,000 clones, 80% to 90% seen once. The sequenced material came from PBMCs. The receptors originated from a woman aged 18-35 years in good health and CMV-seronegative.

The V and J genes are TRBV28 and TRBJ1-5, with 8 nucleotides matching TRBD1. In germline, CDR1 is MDHEN, CDR2 SYDVKM. The CDR3 has 16 residues. The V and J ends lost 6 bases and 2 bases, in that order; junction bases with no gene match: 9. This CDR3 is CASSLEQGGGNQPQHF. For the CDR3, the DNA is TGTGCCAGCAGCCTCGAACAGGGGGGGGGCAATCAGCCCCAGCATTTT.

The rearrangement links TRBV11-3 to TRBJ2-7, with 11 nucleotides matching TRBD1. Per the germline V gene, CDR1 is SGHNT and CDR2 is YENEEA. The ends lost 1 base at V and 2 bases at J; junction bases unmatched: 1. The length of the CDR3 is 15 residues. The CDR3: CASSLGTGGPYEQYF. The CDR3 DNA reads TGTGCCAGCAGCTTAGGGACAGGGGGCCCCTACGAGCAGTACTTC.

The rearrangement uses TRBV5-1 and TRBJ2-7; D is undetermined. The CDR3 extends over 15 amino acids. V dropped 5 bases and J dropped 3 bases, with 18 bases sitting between them. CDR1 and CDR2 from the germline V gene are SGHRS and YFSETQ. The CDR3 coding sequence is TGCGCCAGCAGTTCCCGCGGCGGCCTACACTACGAGCAGTACTTC. Amino acid sequence: CASSSRGGLHYEQYF.

V usage is TRBV5-3 and J usage is TRBJ1-6, with no clear D. TRBV5-3 belongs to the ORF category, with a function that is uncertain. This CDR3 is 18 amino acids long. Trimming shortened V by 0 bases and J by 0 bases, and 13 bases separated the two germline ends. The CDR3 region has the DNA TGTGCCAGAAGCTTGGTCGTCAGTGGGAGCTCCTATAATTCACCCCTCCACTTT. It yields the protein CARSLVVSGSSYNSPLHF.